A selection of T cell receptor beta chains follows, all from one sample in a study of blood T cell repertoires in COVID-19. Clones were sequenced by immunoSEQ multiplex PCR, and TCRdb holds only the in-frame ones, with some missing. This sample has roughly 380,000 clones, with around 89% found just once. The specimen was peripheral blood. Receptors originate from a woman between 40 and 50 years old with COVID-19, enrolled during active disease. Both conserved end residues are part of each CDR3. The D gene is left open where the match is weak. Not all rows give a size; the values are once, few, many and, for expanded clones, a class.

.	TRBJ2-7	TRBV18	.	TGTGCCAGCTCACCACCGATAAGCGGAGGGGTCTACGAGCAGTACTTC	CASSPPISGGVYEQYF
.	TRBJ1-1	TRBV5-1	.	TGCGCCAGCAGCTTGACCACCGCGGGGGCTGGATCGGTTGAAGCTTTCTTT	CASSLTTAGAGSVEAFF
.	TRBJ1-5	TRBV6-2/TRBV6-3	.	TGTGCCAGCAGTATTACAGGGATAGGTCAGCCCCAGCATTTT	CASSITGIGQPQHF
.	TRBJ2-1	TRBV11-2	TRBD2	TGTGCCAGCAGCTCGACTAGCAGACGCTCCTACAATGAGCAGTTCTTC	CASSSTSRRSYNEQFF
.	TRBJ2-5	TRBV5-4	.	TGTGCCAGCAGCTTTAGCCCTATGGTACAAGAGACCCAGTACTTC	CASSFSPMVQETQYF
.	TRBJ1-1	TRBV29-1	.	TGCAGCGTCCGAGACTTTCCGGGTGAAGCTTTCTTT	CSVRDFPGEAFF
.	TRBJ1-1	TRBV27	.	TGTGCCAGCAACTCTTACAGCTCCCCGGTAGAAGCTTTCTTT	CASNSYSSPVEAFF
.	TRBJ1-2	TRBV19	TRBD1	TGTGCCAGTAGTTTTACAGGGGGCCCCTTCTATGGCTACACCTTC	CASSFTGGPFYGYTF
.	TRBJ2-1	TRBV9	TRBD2	TGTGCCAGCAGCATATGGACTAGCGGGAGTAGAAATGAGCAGTTCTTC	CASSIWTSGSRNEQFF
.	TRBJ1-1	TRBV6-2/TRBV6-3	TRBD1	TGTGCCAGCAGCCGGGCCTTGGGGGACAGGGGCTTGTACACTGAAGCTTTCTTT	CASSRALGDRGLYTEAFF
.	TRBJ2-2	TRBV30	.	TGTGCCTGGAGTGTTAGCGGAACCACCGGGGAGCTGTTTTTT	CAWSVSGTTGELFF
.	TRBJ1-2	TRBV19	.	TGTGCCAGTAGTGGTCTTGGCCGCTCTTCCTTCTATGGCTACACCTTC	CASSGLGRSSFYGYTF
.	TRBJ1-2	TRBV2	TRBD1	TGTGCCAGCAGTCTAATAGGACAGGCCGGCGGCTACACCTTC	CASSLIGQAGGYTF
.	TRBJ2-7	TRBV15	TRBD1	TGTGCCACCAGCAGACCTCTCGGGACAGCCCTCTACGAGCAGTACTTC	CATSRPLGTALYEQYF
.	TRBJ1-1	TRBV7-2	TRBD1	TGTGCCAGCAGCAACGGACAGGGTGAAGCTTTCTTT	CASSNGQGEAFF
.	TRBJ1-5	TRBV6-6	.	TGTGCCAGCAGTTACGAGAGCAATCAGCCCCAGCATTTT	CASSYESNQPQHF
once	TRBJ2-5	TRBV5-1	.	TGCGCCAGCAGCTTGGCCTTGGGTGGGGGGTTCTCCTTGGGGACCCAGTACTTC	CASSLALGGGFSLGTQYF
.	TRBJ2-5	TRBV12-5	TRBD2	TGTGCTAGTGGTTCAGGTCTCGGGGGGGAGACCCAGTACTTC	CASGSGLGGETQYF
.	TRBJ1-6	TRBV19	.	TGTGCCAGTAGTATGTCGACAGGCTATAATTCACCCCTCCACTTT	CASSMSTGYNSPLHF
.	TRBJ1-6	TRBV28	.	TGTGCCAGCAGTGCCGGGGGGGATAATTCACCCCTCCACTTT	CASSAGGDNSPLHF
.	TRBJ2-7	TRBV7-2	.	TGTGCCAGCAGCTTAATAACAGGACTAACCTACGAGCAGTACTTC	CASSLITGLTYEQYF
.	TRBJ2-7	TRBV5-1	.	TGCGCCAGCAGCCTCGGGACACTAGACGTGTACGAGCAGTACTTC	CASSLGTLDVYEQYF
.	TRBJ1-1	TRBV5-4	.	TGTGCCAGCAGCCGAGGGAACACTGAAGCTTTCTTT	CASSRGNTEAFF
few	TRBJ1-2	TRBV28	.	TGTGCCAGCACCTTGACAGGCGGATATGGCTACACCTTC	CASTLTGGYGYTF
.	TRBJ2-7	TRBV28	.	TGTGCCAGCAGACCAGGTAACTCCTACGAGCAGTACTTC	CASRPGNSYEQYF
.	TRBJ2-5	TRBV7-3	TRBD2	TGTGCCAGCAGCTTAGGACCAGCGGGGGACGAGACCCAGTACTTC	CASSLGPAGDETQYF
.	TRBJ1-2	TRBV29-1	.	TGCAGCGTTGCCCCCGACAAGTACAAACTCTTC	CSVAPDKYKLF
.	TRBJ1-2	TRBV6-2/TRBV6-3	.	TGTGCCAGCAGTTCCCGCGGGTACCATGGCTACACCTTC	CASSSRGYHGYTF
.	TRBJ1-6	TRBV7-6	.	TGTGCCAGCAGCTTATCGGACACATCACCCCTCCACTTT	CASSLSDTSPLHF
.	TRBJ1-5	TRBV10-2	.	TGCGCCAGCAGTGAGCCACTGGGGGCGGGTGATAGCAATCAGCCCCAGCATTTT	CASSEPLGAGDSNQPQHF
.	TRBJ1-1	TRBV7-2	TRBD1	TGTGCCAGCAGCTTAGCACAGGGGTACACTGAAGCTTTCTTT	CASSLAQGYTEAFF
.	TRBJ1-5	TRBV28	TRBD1	TGTGCCAGCAGACTACTACTCGGGACAGGGGATCAGCCCCAGCATTTT	CASRLLLGTGDQPQHF
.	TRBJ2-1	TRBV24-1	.	TGTGCCACCAGTGATCGGACGGGGAGCTCCTACAATGAGCAGTTCTTC	CATSDRTGSSYNEQFF
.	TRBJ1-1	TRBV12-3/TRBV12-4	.	TGTGCCAGCAGTCATAAGTCAGACACTGAAGCTTTCTTT	CASSHKSDTEAFF
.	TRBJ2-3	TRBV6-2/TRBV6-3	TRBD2	TGTGCCAGCAGTTCAGAATCAAGACTAGCGGGAGCCCCAGATACGCAGTATTTT	CASSSESRLAGAPDTQYF
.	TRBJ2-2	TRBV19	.	TGTGCCAGTAGTATCTTCAGGGGAACCGGGGAGCTGTTTTTT	CASSIFRGTGELFF
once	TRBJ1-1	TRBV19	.	TGTGCCAGTAGTATAGGACCAGGGAGGTTTCGCACTGAAGCTTTCTTT	CASSIGPGRFRTEAFF
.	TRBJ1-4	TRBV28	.	TGTGCCAGCAGTTTAGGCTCACCAGGTCCTAATGAAAAACTGTTTTTT	CASSLGSPGPNEKLFF
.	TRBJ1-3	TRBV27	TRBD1	TGTGCCAGCAGTTTTCCAGGGGGGCCTGGAAACACCATATATTTT	CASSFPGGPGNTIYF
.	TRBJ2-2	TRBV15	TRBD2	TGTGCCACCCGATTCGGACTAGCGGACATCCGGAGCGGGGAGCTGTTTTTT	CATRFGLADIRSGELFF
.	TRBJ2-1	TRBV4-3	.	TGCGCCAGCAGCCAAGGTTGGTCTAGCCGAAACAATGAGCAGTTCTTC	CASSQGWSSRNNEQFF
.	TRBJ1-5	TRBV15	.	TGTGCCACCAGCGGCAACAGCAATCAGCCCCAGCATTTT	CATSGNSNQPQHF
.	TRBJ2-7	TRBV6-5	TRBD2	TGTGCCAGCTGGGGGGGGGTCTCCTACGAGCAGTACTTC	CASWGGVSYEQYF